The clone carrying this T cell receptor beta chain was counted many times. Its antigen remains unidentified. For TCR beta, libraries came from iRepertoire HTBI primers and Arm-PCR of CDR3 regions. A single record per CDR3 protein comes from TCRdb applying MiXCR to the multiplex PCR reads. The table includes hundreds of thousands of distinct CDR3 sequences, around 20% detected once. The data originate from a study of regulatory T cells in long-lasting Graves disease. Findings of the study overall: Persistent cases of Graves' showed reduced TCR diversity relative to newly diagnosed patients.

Time point of the sample: persistent/refractory GD, antithyroid drugs over 5 years with positive TRAb. The TCR library was prepared using RNA isolated from PBMCs. The clonotype comes from a female donor with Graves disease. This specimen was peripheral blood mononuclear cells (PBMCs), taken when the disease was refractory, from a patient treated with antithyroid drugs.

The CDR3 region has the DNA TGTGCCAGCAGCCAGGGCAGCCACTCTGGAAACACCATATATTTT. It specifies CASSQGSHSGNTIYF. This chain uses TRBV28 with TRBJ1-3, with D perhaps matching TRBD1 (5 bases). The CDR3 spans 15 residues. Germline V CDR1 and CDR2: MDHEN, SYDVKM. Trimming took off 6 bases at V and 0 bases at J, with 12 bases between the two ends.